The clone carrying this T cell receptor beta chain occurred once. The antigen is undetermined. These data come from a study of cytomegalovirus exposure and HLA in healthy donors. Study results and limitations: Analysis performed later found approximately 17,000 TCR beta sequences associated with HLA alleles at 0.05 false discovery rate. Of the V segments, some could not be distinguished, including TRBV6-2 and TRBV6-3, and were excluded.

PCR used 60 Vbeta primers and 13 Jbeta primers. Libraries were prepared by immunoSEQ multiplex PCR; TCRdb keeps only in-frame clonotypes and omits some of them. The table has approximately 75,000 clones, around 81% seen once. V was cut by 6 bases and J by 7 bases, with 13 bases left in between. The length of the CDR3 is 13 residues. Germline V lookup: CDR1 MNHNS, CDR2 SASEGT. Sequences were obtained from PBMCs. The clonotype originates from a male donor in good health and CMV-seronegative. V is TRBV6-1 and J is TRBJ1-5; D unresolved. CDR3 protein: CASSPEGRQPQHF. The CDR3 DNA is TGTGCCAGCAGCCCCGAGGGAAGACAGCCCCAGCATTTT.